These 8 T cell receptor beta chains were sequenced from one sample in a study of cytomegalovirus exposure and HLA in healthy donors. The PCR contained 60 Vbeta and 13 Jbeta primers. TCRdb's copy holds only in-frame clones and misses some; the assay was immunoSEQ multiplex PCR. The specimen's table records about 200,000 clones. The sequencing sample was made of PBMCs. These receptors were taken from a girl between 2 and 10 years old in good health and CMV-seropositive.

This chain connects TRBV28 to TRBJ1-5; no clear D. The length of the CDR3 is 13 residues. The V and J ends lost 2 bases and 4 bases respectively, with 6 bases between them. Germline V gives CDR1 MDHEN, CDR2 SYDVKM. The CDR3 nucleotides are TGTGCCAGCAGTTTACCTGTAAATCAGCCCCAGCATTTT. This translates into CASSLPVNQPQHF.

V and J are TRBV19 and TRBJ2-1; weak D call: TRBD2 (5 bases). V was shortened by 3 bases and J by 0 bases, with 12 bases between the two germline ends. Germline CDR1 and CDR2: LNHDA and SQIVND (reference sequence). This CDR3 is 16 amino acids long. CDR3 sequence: CASSISSDSSYNEQFF. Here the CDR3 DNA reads TGTGCCAGTAGTATCTCCTCGGACTCCTCCTACAATGAGCAGTTCTTC.

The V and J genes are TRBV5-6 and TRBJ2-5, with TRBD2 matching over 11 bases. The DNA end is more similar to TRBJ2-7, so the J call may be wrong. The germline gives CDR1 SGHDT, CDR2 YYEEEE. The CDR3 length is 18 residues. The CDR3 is CASSLGELRLAGNYEQYF. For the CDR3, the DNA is TGTGCCAGCAGCTTGGGGGAACTACGACTAGCGGGAAACTACGAGCAGTACTTC.

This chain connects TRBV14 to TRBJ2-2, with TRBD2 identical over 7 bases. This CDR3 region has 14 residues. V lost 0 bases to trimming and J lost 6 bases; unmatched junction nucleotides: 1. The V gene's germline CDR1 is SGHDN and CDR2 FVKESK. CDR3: CASSQDGLAGELFF. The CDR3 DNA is TGTGCCAGCAGCCAAGATGGACTAGCCGGGGAGCTGTTTTTT.

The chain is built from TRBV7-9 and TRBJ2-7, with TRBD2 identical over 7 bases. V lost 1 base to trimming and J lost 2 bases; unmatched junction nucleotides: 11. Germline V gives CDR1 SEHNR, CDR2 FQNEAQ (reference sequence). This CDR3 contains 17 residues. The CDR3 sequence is CASSLDWQRGSAYEQYF. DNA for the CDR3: TGTGCCAGCAGCTTAGATTGGCAGCGGGGCTCAGCCTACGAGCAGTACTTC.

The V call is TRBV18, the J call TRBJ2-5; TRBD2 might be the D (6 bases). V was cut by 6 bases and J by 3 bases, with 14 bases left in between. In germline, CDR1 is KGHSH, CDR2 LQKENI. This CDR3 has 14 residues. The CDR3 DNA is TGTGCCAGCTCCCGAAGCGGGTGGGAAGAGACCCAGTACTTC. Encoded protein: CASSRSGWEETQYF.

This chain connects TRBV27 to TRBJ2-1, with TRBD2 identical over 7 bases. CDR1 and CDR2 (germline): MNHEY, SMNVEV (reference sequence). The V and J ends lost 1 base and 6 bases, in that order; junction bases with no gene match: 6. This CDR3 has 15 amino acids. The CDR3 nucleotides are TGTGCCAGCAGTTTATTGGGACTAAGCCCCAATGAGCAGTTCTTC. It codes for CASSLLGLSPNEQFF.

In nucleotides, the CDR3 is TGTGCCAGCAATAGACTTAGCGGAAGCTCCTACGAGCAGTACTTC. It codes for CASNRLSGSSYEQYF. The V gene is TRBV28, the J gene TRBJ2-7, with a possible D match to TRBD2 (6 bases). Germline CDR1 MDHEN, CDR2 SYDVKM. This CDR3 comprises 15 residues. V gave up 7 bases and J gave up 0 bases, with 16 bases separating them.